The text below deals with one TCR beta chain. Its antigen specificity is not known. Base qualities were left out, and no much larger clone turns up one base away. These data are taken from a study of T cell responses to AZD1222 COVID-19 vaccine (dated by TCRdb to 2020 to 2022). The study in broad terms: TCR sequencing covered roughly 230 trial participants: 200 to 220 given two doses of AZD1222 and 26 given two doses of MenACWY control vaccine. Trial participants were enrolled by age into subgroups of 18-55, 56-69 and 70-plus years, and approximately 150, 30 and 60 TCR-sequenced participants, respectively, were included in these subgroups.

This sample's time point label indicates: about 28 days (+/-7) after the second vaccine dose. AZD1222 recipients whose second dose came at about 4 weeks and those whose second dose came at about 12 weeks were combined into one group, since spike-specific TCR depth and breadth did not differ between the two schedules. Samples from vaccinated people were obtained from the UK trials COV001 and COV002, which included a single-blind randomized controlled phase 2/3 trial of AZD1222 (ChAdOx1 nCoV-19) in healthy adults. For TCRbeta chain sequencing, PBMC samples from trial participants were taken at day 0 and at day 28 after the second dose. The CDR3 regions of human TCRbeta chains were analyzed by immunosequencing. In the source study's methods: Repertoire TCRs were checked for matches against a reference library of SARS-CoV-2-specific TCRs that had been generated using the MIRA antigen-specificity platform. Breadth was defined as the fraction of unique TCRs that were SARS-CoV-2-associated, and depth was defined as the fraction of total T cells that were SARS-CoV-2-associated. Each spike-specific TCR was assigned to its reactive spike region and to a CD4 or CD8 class using the MIRA data. Log10-transformed breadth and depth values were compared by one-way ANOVA with Sidak's multiple comparisons tests. The immuneACCESS repertoire file appears here via TCRdb, limited to in-frame rearrangements. These files lack a portion of the clones; in checked studies, under half of the deficit traces to unresolved V genes, and the cause of the others is not known. That table is the source of V, J and clone size, and D and trimming were worked out from the DNA. Recorded for this sample are about 54,000 clones; roughly nine tenths of them occurred a single time. Approximately 15% of the sample goes to the ten largest clones.

Beyond this particular receptor, the publication reports: A significant rise in spike-specific TCR breadth and depth was observed after two AZD1222 doses relative to day 0 and relative to MenACWY recipients. CD4 TCRs associated with the vaccine covered the entire spike protein, and the dominant responses were in regions 160-218 and 743-854. Conclusions about previously exposed vaccinees were limited because only six AZD1222 recipients were SARS-CoV-2 seropositive at baseline. Most participants were white British and females outnumbered males, and the authors suggested that clonal diversity may have been underestimated. Reportedly, close to half of the unique spike-specific TCRs recognized epitopes lying outside the regions that are mutated in the B.1.351 and B.1.1.7 variants. Because no day 14 peak-response samples were available, repertoires were characterized only after the peak T cell response. The 56-69-year group was small, and its depth increase did not reach significance, likely because of low power.

Here the sequenced sample was peripheral blood, taken 28 days after the second AZD1222 dose. The receptor's source is an adult who received the AZD1222 COVID-19 vaccine.

The DNA sequence is as follows: TGTGCCAGCAGCGTAGGAGGGACTCAATACGAGCAGTACTTC. This is translated as CASSVGGTQYEQYF. The chain couples TRBV9 to TRBJ2-7; TRBD2 is possibly the D segment (6 matching bases). Taken from cysteine to phenylalanine, the CDR3 has 14 residues. Only the CDR3 region is kept as DNA, spanning 42 bases read in frame from base 1. Per the germline V gene, SGDLS is the CDR1 and YYNGEE is the CDR2. Trimming at the junction amounts to 0 bases on V and 4 bases on J, and the germline ends lie 11 bases apart.